A selection of T cell receptor beta chains follows, all from one sample in a study of cytomegalovirus exposure and HLA in healthy donors. Some clones are missing from TCRdb's copy, which holds only in-frame ones; the method was immunoSEQ multiplex PCR. The sample contains about 200,000 clones, roughly 79% of which appear only once. The specimen sequenced was PBMCs. All receptors come from a man aged 30 to 45 in good health and CMV-seronegative. The CDR3 runs from the conserved cysteine through the conserved F or W. A D gene is named only where the DNA matches it firmly. For some rows the clone size is stated as once, few or many, or as a class when expanded; others skip it.

D gene: -; clone size: -; J gene: TRBJ1-2; V gene: TRBV15; CDR3 protein: CATSRDLEGALYGYTF; CDR3 DNA: TGTGCCACCAGCAGAGATCTAGAAGGGGCCTTATATGGCTACACCTTC
D gene: -; clone size: -; J gene: TRBJ2-5; V gene: TRBV6-7; CDR3 protein: CARQRRETQYF; CDR3 DNA: TGTGCCCGCCAAAGGAGGGAGACCCAGTACTTC
D gene: -; clone size: few; J gene: TRBJ1-5; V gene: TRBV5-1; CDR3 protein: CASSLGENSNQPQHF; CDR3 DNA: TGCGCCAGCAGCTTGGGAGAAAATAGCAATCAGCCCCAGCATTTT
D gene: -; clone size: -; J gene: TRBJ1-2; V gene: TRBV5-1; CDR3 protein: CASSFRIGEGSGVHGYTF; CDR3 DNA: TGCGCCAGCAGCTTTAGGATCGGTGAGGGCAGTGGGGTCCATGGCTACACCTTC
D gene: -; clone size: -; J gene: TRBJ1-3; V gene: TRBV7-2; CDR3 protein: CASSLELGQPRSGNTIYF; CDR3 DNA: TGTGCCAGCAGCTTGGAGCTTGGACAGCCTCGTTCTGGAAACACCATATATTTT
D gene: -; clone size: -; J gene: TRBJ1-6; V gene: TRBV4-2; CDR3 protein: CASSQVPGTEPTPLHF; CDR3 DNA: TGTGCCAGCAGCCAAGTGCCCGGTACGGAGCCAACACCCCTCCACTTT
D gene: -; clone size: -; J gene: TRBJ2-7; V gene: TRBV6-1; CDR3 protein: CASYEGLSYEQYF; CDR3 DNA: TGTGCCAGCTATGAGGGTTTGTCCTACGAGCAGTACTTC
D gene: -; clone size: once; J gene: TRBJ1-1; V gene: TRBV7-9; CDR3 protein: CASSLLAAEAFF; CDR3 DNA: TGTGCCAGCAGCTTACTGGCTGCTGAAGCTTTCTTT
D gene: TRBD1; clone size: -; J gene: TRBJ2-5; V gene: TRBV5-1; CDR3 protein: CASSLYGTGQGVQETQYF; CDR3 DNA: TGCGCCAGCAGCTTGTATGGGACTGGACAGGGGGTACAAGAGACCCAGTACTTC
D gene: -; clone size: -; J gene: TRBJ1-1; V gene: TRBV6-1; CDR3 protein: CASDRKDRWEAFF; CDR3 DNA: TGTGCCAGCGACCGAAAAGACAGGTGGGAAGCTTTCTTT
D gene: TRBD1; clone size: -; J gene: TRBJ1-1; V gene: TRBV19; CDR3 protein: CASRPGQTITEAFF; CDR3 DNA: TGTGCCAGTCGACCGGGACAGACCATCACTGAAGCTTTCTTT
D gene: TRBD1; clone size: -; J gene: TRBJ1-5; V gene: TRBV18; CDR3 protein: CASSFGQGANQPQHF; CDR3 DNA: TGTGCCAGCTCATTTGGACAGGGCGCCAATCAGCCCCAGCATTTT
D gene: TRBD2; clone size: -; J gene: TRBJ2-1; V gene: TRBV7-7; CDR3 protein: CASSPPSGTSLFF; CDR3 DNA: TGTGCTAGCAGCCCCCCTTCCGGGACTAGCCTGTTCTTC
D gene: TRBD1; clone size: -; J gene: TRBJ1-2; V gene: TRBV7-3; CDR3 protein: CASSQGQGSGYTF; CDR3 DNA: TGTGCCAGCAGCCAGGGACAGGGGAGTGGCTACACCTTC
D gene: TRBD1; clone size: few; J gene: TRBJ2-7; V gene: TRBV6-1; CDR3 protein: CASRLDRGTLYEQYF; CDR3 DNA: TGTGCCAGCAGACTCGACAGGGGAACCCTCTACGAGCAGTACTTC
D gene: -; clone size: -; J gene: TRBJ1-1; V gene: TRBV27; CDR3 protein: CASSPHGKNTEAFF; CDR3 DNA: TGTGCCAGCAGTCCTCACGGGAAGAACACTGAAGCTTTCTTT
D gene: TRBD1; clone size: -; J gene: TRBJ1-2; V gene: TRBV28; CDR3 protein: CASSFRGGYTF; CDR3 DNA: TGTGCCAGCAGTTTCAGGGGGGGCTACACCTTC
D gene: TRBD1; clone size: -; J gene: TRBJ2-1; V gene: TRBV9; CDR3 protein: CASSPIGTGDNEQFF; CDR3 DNA: TGTGCCAGCAGCCCAATCGGGACAGGGGACAATGAGCAGTTCTTC
D gene: TRBD2; clone size: -; J gene: TRBJ2-2; V gene: TRBV5-4; CDR3 protein: CASSLAGATGELFF; CDR3 DNA: TGTGCCAGCAGCTTAGCGGGAGCGACCGGGGAGCTGTTTTTT
D gene: -; clone size: -; J gene: TRBJ1-1; V gene: TRBV9; CDR3 protein: CASGGDTEAFF; CDR3 DNA: TGTGCCAGCGGAGGGGATACTGAAGCTTTCTTT
D gene: TRBD1; clone size: -; J gene: TRBJ2-7; V gene: TRBV29-1; CDR3 protein: CSVGESNRGLRSYEQYF; CDR3 DNA: TGCAGCGTTGGGGAGAGTAACAGGGGGCTTCGCTCCTACGAGCAGTACTTC
D gene: -; clone size: -; J gene: TRBJ1-2; V gene: TRBV5-6; CDR3 protein: CASSLEGRGVYGYTF; CDR3 DNA: TGTGCCAGCAGCTTGGAGGGGAGGGGAGTCTATGGCTACACCTTC
D gene: TRBD1; clone size: -; J gene: TRBJ1-3; V gene: TRBV5-1; CDR3 protein: CASSGWTGPGNTIYF; CDR3 DNA: TGCGCCAGCAGCGGATGGACAGGGCCAGGAAACACCATATATTTT
D gene: -; clone size: -; J gene: TRBJ2-3; V gene: TRBV15; CDR3 protein: CATSRDRAVRRTYTDTQYF; CDR3 DNA: TGTGCCACCAGCAGAGATAGGGCCGTGAGGAGGACTTACACAGATACGCAGTATTTT
D gene: TRBD2; clone size: -; J gene: TRBJ2-1; V gene: TRBV5-1; CDR3 protein: CASSELAGVDNEQFF; CDR3 DNA: TGCGCCAGCAGCGAACTAGCGGGAGTCGACAATGAGCAGTTCTTC
D gene: -; clone size: -; J gene: TRBJ1-4; V gene: TRBV19; CDR3 protein: CASSIDRSTDATNEKLFF; CDR3 DNA: TGTGCCAGTAGTATAGATCGGAGTACGGATGCAACTAATGAAAAACTGTTTTTT
D gene: TRBD1; clone size: -; J gene: TRBJ1-5; V gene: TRBV4-2; CDR3 protein: CASSQETGAGGQPQHF; CDR3 DNA: TGTGCCAGCAGCCAAGAAACGGGGGCAGGGGGTCAGCCCCAGCATTTT
D gene: -; clone size: -; J gene: TRBJ2-2; V gene: TRBV5-1; CDR3 protein: CATRTQIQGAGELFF; CDR3 DNA: TGCGCCACCAGAACTCAGATACAGGGCGCCGGGGAGCTGTTTTTT
D gene: -; clone size: -; J gene: TRBJ1-5; V gene: TRBV5-6; CDR3 protein: CASSLGLGAGDQPQHF; CDR3 DNA: TGTGCCAGCAGCTTGGGCCTAGGAGCGGGGGATCAGCCCCAGCATTTT
D gene: -; clone size: -; J gene: TRBJ2-1; V gene: TRBV7-3; CDR3 protein: CASSLRQQPPYTRNEQFF; CDR3 DNA: TGTGCCAGCAGCTTAAGACAACAGCCACCATACACTAGAAATGAGCAGTTCTTC
D gene: -; clone size: few; J gene: TRBJ1-5; V gene: TRBV4-2; CDR3 protein: CASSQEGNSNQPQHF; CDR3 DNA: TGTGCCAGCAGCCAAGAGGGCAATAGCAATCAGCCCCAGCATTTT
D gene: TRBD2; clone size: -; J gene: TRBJ2-1; V gene: TRBV4-1; CDR3 protein: CASSQAHLAGYNEQFF; CDR3 DNA: TGCGCCAGCAGCCAAGCCCACCTAGCGGGATACAATGAGCAGTTCTTC
D gene: TRBD1; clone size: -; J gene: TRBJ1-2; V gene: TRBV5-1; CDR3 protein: CASSLGTGAANYGYTF; CDR3 DNA: TGCGCCAGCAGCTTAGGTACAGGGGCGGCTAACTATGGCTACACCTTC
D gene: TRBD2; clone size: few; J gene: TRBJ2-1; V gene: TRBV18; CDR3 protein: CASSAVVAGGLGEQFF; CDR3 DNA: TGTGCCAGCTCTGCAGTGGTAGCGGGGGGCCTTGGGGAGCAGTTCTTC